The T cell receptor (beta chain) under discussion was sequenced for a study of PD-L1 blockade in urothelial cancer. Study details: Previous chemotherapy exposure amounted to 0 to 3 regimens for patients. Once treatment had started, blood was analyzed at 3 weeks (second dose) and again at 6 weeks.

The repertoire was sequenced with immunoSEQ multiplex PCR; TCRdb's copy has only in-frame clones and lacks some. In the table there are about 76,000 clones, around four fifths of which are singletons. The CDR3 length is 13 residues. The junction had 3 bases not matched to a gene; V was cut back by 5 bases and J by 8 bases. Germline V gene data show CDR1 as SGHNT and CDR2 as YYREEE (reference sequence). This clonotype originated in an older man with urothelial cancer. Material: PBMCs, obtained around atezolizumab (anti-PD-L1) treatment. V is TRBV5-4 and J is TRBJ2-1; 11 bases are a match to TRBD1. The CDR3 DNA sequence: TGTGCCAGCAGTAGGGACAGGGGGGATGAGCAGTTCTTC. Translated: CASSRDRGDEQFF. The whole variable domain, remainder taken from reference TRBV5-4 and TRBJ2-1, is ETGVTQSPTHLIKTRGQQVTLRCSSQSGHNTVSWYQQALGQGPQFIFQYYREEENGRGNFPPRFSGLQFPNYSSELNVNALELDDSALYLCASSRDRGDEQFFGPGTRLTVL.